This T cell receptor (beta chain) was identified in a study of beta chain features in type 1 diabetes. As concerns this clone: Its cognate antigen is unknown. At one of its ends the junction is not consistent with the germline gene, which may arise from a read error.

Germline-derived CDR1 and CDR2 are KGHSH and LQKENI. The CDR3 is 19 amino acids. Study-wide results and limits: Healthy donors had naive, central memory and Treg TCRB repertoires that appeared less similar than those seen among patients. VDJ junctions sequenced from type 1 diabetes patients showed fewer insertions and more deletions. In all four CD4+ subsets, TCRB CDR3 length was significantly, moderately reduced in type 1 diabetes.

The investigators reverse transcribed all of the isolated RNA, so they sequenced expressed TCRB transcripts. Profiled with immunoSEQ multiplex PCR; TCRdb holds only in-frame clones, not every one. The sample has 600,000 to 700,000 clones; around 12% are singletons. Isolation of CD4+ naive, central memory, regulatory and stem cell-like memory cells was achieved by sorting via CD45RO/CCR7/CD25/CD127/CD95/CD27. Sorted populations all had greater than 98% purity. Sequenced material: naive CD4+ T cells from blood. The sequence was obtained from a man aged 25 to 40 with type 1 diabetes. V usage is TRBV18 and J usage is TRBJ2-6, with 9 bases identical to TRBD1. For the CDR3, the DNA is TGTGCCAGCTCTCCACGCCCGGGACAGGGAAGCCCTGGGGCCAACGTCCTGACTTTC. Translated: CASSPRPGQGSPGANVLTF.